A selection of T cell receptor beta chains follows, all from one sample in a study of OX40 agonist ivuxolimab in advanced cancers. Sequencing was performed with immunoSEQ multiplex PCR; in TCRdb, only in-frame clones are kept and a portion is missing. The sample consists of approximately 73,000 clones, 87% of them appearing once. The specimen comprised CD4+ or CD8+ T cells sorted from blood, sampled in a trial of the OX40 agonist ivuxolimab. The receptors stem from an adult with an advanced solid tumor such as melanoma, head and neck, liver or kidney cancer. CDR3s include the opening cysteine and the closing phenylalanine or tryptophan. D genes are given only for firm matches. Size is omitted from some rows. Given values are once, few, many or a class for expanded clones.

abundance	v_gene	j_gene	d_gene	CDR3nt	CDR3aa
-	TRBV30	TRBJ1-3	-	TGTGCCTGGAGTGTTGGAAACACCATATATTTT	CAWSVGNTIYF
-	TRBV4-1	TRBJ1-3	-	TGCGCCAGCAGCCAAGGACGGACCGGGGCCGGAAACACCATATATTTT	CASSQGRTGAGNTIYF
-	TRBV20-1	TRBJ2-7	-	TGCAGTGCTACGGACAACTACGAGCAGTACTTC	CSATDNYEQYF
once	TRBV7-3	TRBJ2-1	TRBD1	TGTGCCAGCAGCGCAACAGGGGGCTTCAATGAGCAGTTCTTC	CASSATGGFNEQFF
-	TRBV9	TRBJ2-1	-	TGTGCCAGCAGCCCAGGACTGGGGAGCTCCTACAATGAGCAGTTCTTC	CASSPGLGSSYNEQFF
-	TRBV10-3	TRBJ2-1	-	TGTGCCATCAGTGAGTCGGGTTTAGAGCAGTTCTTC	CAISESGLEQFF
-	TRBV7-9	TRBJ1-5	-	TGTGCCAGCAGCCCCCTCGGGCGGCCCCAGCATTTT	CASSPLGRPQHF
-	TRBV7-9	TRBJ2-1	-	TGTGCCAGCAGCCCGGGGCCCCACGACAATGAGCAGTTCTTC	CASSPGPHDNEQFF
-	TRBV2	TRBJ2-7	-	TGTGCCAGCATACCGGAGAGCTCCTACGAGCAGTACTTC	CASIPESSYEQYF
-	TRBV20-1	TRBJ2-1	-	TGCAGTGCTAGCGACCTAGAGGAGCAGTTCTTC	CSASDLEEQFF
-	TRBV19	TRBJ2-1	-	TGTGCCAGTAGTAAAGACAAGCGAAGGAGCTCCTACAATGAGCAGTTCTTC	CASSKDKRRSSYNEQFF
-	TRBV5-5	TRBJ1-2	TRBD1	TGTGCCAGCAGCTTGAATGACAGGGCTATCTATGGCTACACCTTC	CASSLNDRAIYGYTF
-	TRBV30	TRBJ2-5	-	TGTGCCTGGAGTGGATCCATAGGGGTCGGAGAGACCCAGTACTTC	CAWSGSIGVGETQYF
once	TRBV6-1	TRBJ1-1	-	TGTGCCAGCAGAGTGGACCGAGCGAACACTGAAGCTTTCTTT	CASRVDRANTEAFF
-	TRBV6-5	TRBJ2-2	-	TGTGCCAGCAGTTACAGGCAGGGTAGCACCGGGGAGCTGTTTTTT	CASSYRQGSTGELFF
-	TRBV6-1	TRBJ1-1	-	TGTGCCAGCATGTACGGGTTTGGGGACACTGAAGCTTTCTTT	CASMYGFGDTEAFF
-	TRBV7-9	TRBJ2-6	-	TGTGCCAGCACCCCAGGAGGTGGGGCCAACGTCCTGACTTTC	CASTPGGGANVLTF
-	TRBV5-6	TRBJ2-3	TRBD2	TGTGCCAGCAGCATGACTAGCGGGCCAGATACGCAGTATTTT	CASSMTSGPDTQYF
-	TRBV7-2	TRBJ2-3	-	TGTGCCAGCAGCTTAGGGGGGTTGAACACAGATACGCAGTATTTT	CASSLGGLNTDTQYF
few	TRBV10-2	TRBJ1-1	-	TGCGCCAGCAGTGATAACAGTGTGAAGTCCGGTGAAGCTTTCTTT	CASSDNSVKSGEAFF
-	TRBV30	TRBJ2-1	-	TGTGCCTGGGGGATTCCTTACAATGAGCAGTTCTTC	CAWGIPYNEQFF
-	TRBV7-9	TRBJ2-5	-	TGTGCCAGCAGCCCTGGACGGAACTATCAAGAGACCCAGTACTTC	CASSPGRNYQETQYF
-	TRBV14	TRBJ2-7	-	TGTGCCAGCAGCCAACAAGTGACTAGTCTTTACGAGCAGTACTTC	CASSQQVTSLYEQYF
-	TRBV13	TRBJ2-6	-	TGTGCCAGCAGCTTGGGTGGTGGGGCCAACGTCCTGACTTTC	CASSLGGGANVLTF
-	TRBV6-5	TRBJ1-1	TRBD1	TGTGCCAGCAGCCTACGGACAGGGTGGGACACTGAAGCTTTCTTT	CASSLRTGWDTEAFF
once	TRBV7-8	TRBJ1-1	-	TGTGCCAGCAGCTTAGGGACGGGGCGGAGGAAGAACACTGAAGCTTTCTTT	CASSLGTGRRKNTEAFF
once	TRBV4-1	TRBJ1-4	TRBD1	TGCGCCAGCAAGAGAGGGACAGGGGATGAAAAACTGTTTTTT	CASKRGTGDEKLFF
-	TRBV5-6	TRBJ2-5	-	TGTACCAGCAGCTTGGGTCTCAGGGAGGAGACCCAGTACTTC	CTSSLGLREETQYF
-	TRBV9	TRBJ1-3	-	TGTGCCAGCAGCGTAGAACTCCACTCTGGAAACACCATATATTTT	CASSVELHSGNTIYF
once	TRBV5-5	TRBJ2-7	-	TGTGCCAGCAGCTTGGAAGGGAGCCCTTCCGAGCAGTACTTC	CASSLEGSPSEQYF
-	TRBV10-3	TRBJ2-2	-	TGTGCCATCACGGGGCTGAACACCGGGGAGCTGTTTTTT	CAITGLNTGELFF
-	TRBV7-9	TRBJ2-5	-	TGTGCCAGCAGCTTAGCAGGGGTAGAGACCCAGTACTTC	CASSLAGVETQYF
-	TRBV5-1	TRBJ2-2	-	TGCGCCAGCAGCTTGGATGGATCAGGAAGGGCCCACACCGGGGAGCTGTTTTTT	CASSLDGSGRAHTGELFF
-	TRBV28	TRBJ1-4	-	TGTGCCAGCCGCCCCTACAGGGATTTTAATGAAAAACTGTTTTTT	CASRPYRDFNEKLFF
few	TRBV2	TRBJ2-5	-	TGTGCCAGCAGTATCAGTTCCGGGACCGAGACCCAGTACTTC	CASSISSGTETQYF
-	TRBV2	TRBJ1-2	-	TGTGCCAGCAGTGAAAGACGGCTCTATGGCTACACCTTC	CASSERRLYGYTF
-	TRBV30	TRBJ2-5	TRBD2	TGTGCCTGGAGTTACCTCGGGGGAGGGCAAGAGACCCAGTACTTC	CAWSYLGGGQETQYF
-	TRBV5-1	TRBJ1-5	-	TGCGCCAGCAGCTTGGCGCAGATCTATAGCAATCAGCCCCAGCATTTT	CASSLAQIYSNQPQHF
-	TRBV19	TRBJ2-6	-	TGTGCCAGTAGTGTCGACAGCAGCTCTGGGGCCAACGTCCTGACTTTC	CASSVDSSSGANVLTF
few	TRBV30	TRBJ2-7	TRBD1	TGTGCCTGGACACGGACAGGGCTCGAGCAGTACTTC	CAWTRTGLEQYF
-	TRBV10-3	TRBJ1-5	-	TGTGCCATCAGTGAGGGTGGCCCCAATCAGCCCCAGCATTTT	CAISEGGPNQPQHF
-	TRBV11-2	TRBJ2-3	-	TGTGCCAGCAGCTGGCGGGGGCCGGACTCAGATACGCAGTATTTT	CASSWRGPDSDTQYF
-	TRBV6-5	TRBJ2-5	-	TGTGCCAGCAGCCCGGGGAGGGGGGGCCAAGAGACCCAGTACTTC	CASSPGRGGQETQYF
-	TRBV4-1	TRBJ1-5	-	TGCGCCAGCAGCCACCCATTAACCCGGGGCCCTAATCAGCCCCAGCATTTT	CASSHPLTRGPNQPQHF
once	TRBV19	TRBJ1-3	-	TGTGCCTGCGGGACCGCGAGCTCTGGAAACACCATATATTTT	CACGTASSGNTIYF
-	TRBV6-5	TRBJ1-1	-	TGTGCCAGCAGCCCCATCCCGCTAAGTACCACTGAAGCTTTCTTT	CASSPIPLSTTEAFF
-	TRBV9	TRBJ2-1	-	TGTGCCAGCAGCGTAGGAGAAGGGGCAGGGTCGACTGAGCAGTTCTTC	CASSVGEGAGSTEQFF
-	TRBV27	TRBJ2-1	TRBD1	TGTGCCAGCAGTTTATTCCCGGGACAGTCCTACAATGAGCAGTTCTTC	CASSLFPGQSYNEQFF
-	TRBV5-4	TRBJ2-3	-	TGTGCCAGCAGCTTGTTAGGAAGCCCTCCCACAAATACGCAGTATTTT	CASSLLGSPPTNTQYF
-	TRBV5-4	TRBJ2-1	-	TGTGCCAGCAGCCTCGGAACTGAGCAGTTCTTC	CASSLGTEQFF
-	TRBV7-3	TRBJ2-7	TRBD2	TGTGCCAGCAGCTTCGGGACTAGCGGGAGTCTTTGCGAGCAGTACTTC	CASSFGTSGSLCEQYF
-	TRBV2	TRBJ2-2	-	TGTGCCAGCAGTGATTCCACCCACGGGGAGCTGTTTTTT	CASSDSTHGELFF
-	TRBV6-1	TRBJ2-7	-	TGTGCCAGCAGGGACTCGGGCGAGCAGTACTTC	CASRDSGEQYF
-	TRBV4-1	TRBJ2-3	-	TGCGCCAGCAGCCAAGATACGTGGAGTTCCGGGCCAACCACAGATACGCAGTATTTT	CASSQDTWSSGPTTDTQYF
-	TRBV6-6	TRBJ2-7	-	TGTGCCAGCAGTTACTCGGGACAAACCTACGAGCAGTACTTC	CASSYSGQTYEQYF
-	TRBV29-1	TRBJ2-7	-	TGCAGCGTCCCGATGGGGCTCTACGAGCAGTACTTC	CSVPMGLYEQYF
-	TRBV9	TRBJ1-3	-	TGTGCCAGCAGCGTGGAACCCTCTGGAAACACCATATATTTT	CASSVEPSGNTIYF
-	TRBV5-1	TRBJ1-4	-	TGCGCCAGCAGCCCCGGGCAGATTACAACTAATGAAAAACTGTTTTTT	CASSPGQITTNEKLFF